This T cell receptor beta chain was sequenced for a study of CD8+CD57+ T cells in acquired aplastic anemia. Study context: Quantities of DNA derived from sorted CD4+ and CD8+ cells averaged 3.2 ug.

Study-wide findings and caveats: Significance was not reached for CD8+ Simpson's diversity between patients and controls. The number of CD8+ CDR3 sequences shared by patients and controls was twenty-nine.

Whoever was chosen for sequencing had shown CD8+CD57+ cell expansion by flow cytometry. Blood was sampled before the patients had received any therapy. On this clonotype itself: Its specificity is unknown.

The study profiled TCR beta VDJ and CDR3 using genomic DNA as template. One entry per CDR3 protein results from TCRdb running MiXCR on the reads. The sample comprises a few hundred thousand distinct CDR3 sequences, approximately 60% of which are singletons, and approximately 1.3% rests with the top ten. The V end lost 2 bases, the J end lost 0 bases, and 5 bases lay between the germline ends. The germline CDR1 and CDR2 sequences are MNHNY and SVGAGI (reference sequence). CDR3 length: 13 amino acids. Sequenced material: sorted CD4+, CD8+, or CD8+CD57+ T cells (not recorded which) from PBMCs. The clonotype originates from a human donor with aplastic anemia. The chain has TRBV6-6 and TRBJ2-7; D unclear. As DNA, the CDR3 is TGTGCCAGCAGTTACGACCGCTCCTACGAGCAGTACTTC. Translation gives CASSYDRSYEQYF.